This TCR beta chain was sequenced in a study of cytomegalovirus exposure and HLA in healthy donors. Background on the study: Caucasian-associated ancestry cluster membership applied to less than 85% of approximately 400 genotyped donors. Study-level results: The study assumed roughly uniform donor sequencing depth for presence/absence analyses. Among the CMV-associated chains, a few were confirmed in vitro as specific for CMV antigens.

J was trimmed by 6 bases and V by 1 base; bases with no gene match: 4. CDR3 length equals 14 residues. CDR1 and CDR2 from the germline V gene are MDHEN and SYDVKM. The PCR ran on 60 Vbeta and 13 Jbeta primers. Clones were sequenced by immunoSEQ multiplex PCR, and TCRdb holds only the in-frame ones, with some missing. The repertoire holds about 150,000 clones, with approximately 82% as singletons. Nominally healthy donors provided the samples, though records likely missed some immune exposures. Remarks on this clone: Its antigen is undetermined.

This clonotype originated in a young man in good health and CMV-seropositive. The material sequenced was PBMCs. The chain carries TRBV28 and TRBJ2-7; 9 positions agree with TRBD1. CDR3 DNA: TGTGCCAGCAGTTTATCGGAGGGACAGGGCGAGCAGTACTTC. It specifies CASSLSEGQGEQYF.